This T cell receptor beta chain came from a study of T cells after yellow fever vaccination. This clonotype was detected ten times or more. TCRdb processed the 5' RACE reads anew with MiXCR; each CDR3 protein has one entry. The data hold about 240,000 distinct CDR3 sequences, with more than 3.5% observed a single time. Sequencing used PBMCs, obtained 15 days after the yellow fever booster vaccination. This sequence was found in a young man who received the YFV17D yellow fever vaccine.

Here the CDR3 DNA reads TGTGCCAGCCGGAACGGGGTCCCCAATTCACCCCTCCACTTT. Protein: CASRNGVPNSPLHF. The chain couples TRBV6-1 to TRBJ1-6; the D is unclear. Germline values: CDR1 MNHNS, CDR2 SASEGT. This CDR3 comprises 14 residues. Trimming pared 8 bases from V and 7 bases from J, leaving 15 bases between.